The 2 T cell receptor beta chains presented below share a single source sample, sequenced in a study of blood T cell repertoires in COVID-19. Here immunoSEQ multiplex PCR was the method, and the copy in TCRdb shows in-frame clones only, minus some. The data hold around 230,000 clones, with 86% observed a single time. Sequencing was carried out using peripheral blood. The receptors originated from a young man who had recovered from COVID-19.

The V call is TRBV3-1 (or the pseudogene TRBV3-2), the J call TRBJ1-6, with D possibly being TRBD1 (5 bases). This CDR3 region has 16 residues. Between the trimmed V and J ends, which lost 0 bases and 10 bases, there was a span of 16 bases. Germline V gene sequence: CDR1 LGHDT, CDR2 YNNKEL (reference sequence). CDR3 amino acids: CASSQDSGRAASPLHF. In nucleotides, the CDR3 is TGTGCCAGCAGCCAAGATAGTGGCAGGGCTGCCTCACCCCTCCACTTT.

This clone was seen more than once but under ten times. This chain connects TRBV3-1 (or the pseudogene TRBV3-2) to TRBJ1-2; D possibly corresponds to TRBD1 (6 bases). V dropped 6 bases and J dropped 8 bases, with 16 bases sitting between them. The CDR3 covers 13 residues. Germline V lookup: CDR1 LGHDT, CDR2 YNNKEL (reference sequence). CDR3 DNA sequence: TGTGCCAGCAGACGAAACTACAGGGACGGCTACACCTTC. Translated: CASRRNYRDGYTF.